This record concerns one T cell receptor (beta chain) sequence. This receptor's antigen is unknown. No qualities accompany the bases; no much larger clone lies one base away. The cohort consisted of 666 healthy bone marrow donors. At the time of sampling, all cohort members were nominally healthy, though unrecorded immune exposures were likely present. The donor was CMV seronegative and was included in the group of a few hundred seronegative cohort members. A peripheral blood sample was provided by each donor, and peripheral blood mononuclear cells were used for TCR beta sequencing. Genomic DNA was extracted from the blood cell samples with the Qiagen DNeasy Blood Extraction Kit. This sample was taken from a study of cytomegalovirus exposure and HLA in healthy donors (dated by TCRdb to 2017 to 2019). For context, the study as a whole: An earlier analysis of 587 of the donors reported approximately 280 Gb of sequence data and about 120 million unique TCR beta sequences obtained from about 170 million T cells. Among roughly 400 genotyped donors of the cohort, an average of about 240,000 unique TCR beta nucleotide sequences were sequenced per donor, roughly 20% of them non-productive. The study profiled the T cell repertoires of 500 to 800 subjects by immunosequencing and related them to cytomegalovirus serostatus. Of the approximately 400 genotyped donors, approximately 83% fell in the genetic ancestry cluster associated with self-reported Caucasian donors. About 280 gigabases of sequencing data and around 85 million unique TCR sequences made up an early release that covered nearly 650 HLA-typed donors. The later analysis used no new phenotypic data to find candidate immune exposures, relying instead on TCR beta sequences and their occurrence across donors. High-throughput TCR immunosequencing, statistical association of individual TCRs with disease status, and machine learning were combined to predict cytomegalovirus infection status. Typing coverage varied by locus: roughly 620-640 donors for A, B, C, DRB1 and DQB1; around 560 for DQA1; around 610 for DPA1; some 470 for DPB1. A handful of DR-DQ haplotypes were handled as single units for association and clustering because linkage in the cohort was strong. A later analysis re-examined previously published TCR beta repertoires from over 500 donors and added high-resolution HLA genotyping to investigate patterns of TCR occurrence. All discovery cohort repertoires had been generated on a single sequencing platform. The study aimed to test whether cataloging public T cell receptors could reveal signatures of past pathogen exposure. An earlier analysis of some 500 of the donors applied high-throughput TCR beta sequencing to assess whether each TCR beta V gene segment acted as functional or pseudogenic. A separate validation cohort of 90 to 150 different subjects was used in addition to the roughly 670-subject first cohort. HLA typing covered class I and class II loci at four-digit resolution. A later genetic analysis took genome-wide SNP genotypes for about three fifths of the 666 donors and used that subset as a discovery cohort. Donor age, sex, ethnicity and CMV serostatus were compiled alongside the repertoire data.

Results and caveats for the whole study, not just this receptor: Assigning TCR associations to individual alleles was difficult when HLA alleles, especially DR and DQ, strongly co-occurred. In a later analysis, HLA-associated TCR beta chains showed more clonal expansion and lower generation probabilities than non-associated chains that were equally common. Because some donors lacked HLA typing at each locus, the association tests relied only on the typed subset. Over 15 rarely observed V segments, including chromosome 9 orphons, were excluded from the earlier analysis of some 590 of the donors because counts were too low. According to a later analysis, TCR association rates differed among HLA loci, with DRB1 alleles showing the most associated TCRs and HLA-C alleles showing the fewest. An association between a missense DCLRE1C variant and V-gene and J-gene trimming of TCR beta chains was found in a later genetic analysis and replicated in an independent cohort. Correlated functional status among segregating V segments might be attributable to linkage disequilibrium, but an unknown experimental factor could not be ruled out. Across donors, most TCR sequences were observed very rarely, whereas some public TCRs were present in many individuals. Broadly in line with IMGT annotations, most TCR beta V segments showed up in productive rearrangements about 87% or about 30% of the time in an earlier analysis of under 700 of the donors. CMV serostatus was the only immune exposure information available for the cohort. The classifier was reported to diagnose cytomegalovirus status with high specificity and sensitivity in both the original and validation cohorts. The cohort was sequenced for TCR beta chains only, and without alpha or paired-chain data the features that could be detected were limited. In a later analysis, around 17,000 TCR beta sequences were associated with specific HLA alleles at a false discovery rate of 0.05. In a later analysis, most CMV-associated TCR beta chains were found to appear HLA-restricted, with HLA associations seemingly driven largely by CMV exposure. Roughly uniform sequencing depth across donors was assumed in presence/absence analyses, although this assumption may not hold. Several of the top co-occurrence clusters appeared to be linked to parvovirus B19, influenza, CMV and Epstein-Barr virus, according to a later analysis. A further reported finding was that TCR beta sequences accurately predicted the HLA-A and HLA-B alleles for most subjects in the first cohort. The authors suggested that the approach could potentially be extended to other disease states and immunological phenotypes. Compared with the approximately 600-donor mean, donors in an Asian-associated ancestry cluster had fewer N-insertions in productive TCRs, according to a later genetic analysis. The study listed 150 to 200 TCR beta chains as associated with cytomegalovirus. A cluster of highly shared sequence variants was judged likely to represent a technical artifact of the sequencing pipeline. In vitro tests confirmed that a few of the cytomegalovirus-associated TCR beta chains recognize cytomegalovirus antigens.

The library came from the immunoSEQ multiplex PCR assay. For the multiplex PCR, a mixture combining 60 forward primers for TCR Vbeta segments and 13 reverse primers for TCR Jbeta segments was used. Amplification of the CDR3 region of rearranged TCR beta genes was performed with a multiplex PCR assay on genomic DNA. Amplified TCR beta libraries were sequenced as 87-base-pair reads on the Illumina HiSeq System. For the original study's pipeline: A later analysis tallied 70 million to 100 million unique TCR beta chains across the 700 or so repertoires, and roughly 11 million of those chains were shared by two or more donors. A nearest-neighbor algorithm error-corrected the raw reads and collapsed the reads into unique sequences, merging closely related sequences to remove PCR and sequencing errors. Alignment of CDR3 sequences to IMGT reference sequences was used to assign V, D and J gene segments. For a sequence to be retained, at least a six-nucleotide match to both a V gene segment and a J gene segment was required. A rearrangement was called productive if the CDR3 had no stop codons and remained in frame with V and J, and every other rearrangement was called non-productive. Following IMGT convention, CDR3 was defined as the stretch from the second conserved V-encoded cysteine up to the conserved J-encoded phenylalanine. The earlier analysis of about 570 of the donors excluded any sequence lacking an unambiguous match to a single V gene segment. In an earlier analysis of 450 to 750 of the donors, a V segment was called functional when productive rearrangements were above 56.7%, and segregating when the standard deviation between donors exceeded 5%. A statistical classification framework was developed to diagnose cytomegalovirus status using the catalog of TCR beta chain sequences. A later analysis assigned V and J genes by comparing TCR nucleotide sequences with IMGT/GENE-DB human TR gene sequences. Using the TCRdist pipeline, a later analysis assigned CDR3 sequences along with most-parsimonious VDJ recombination scenarios. In a later analysis, each TCR beta chain was defined by its CDR3 amino acid sequence together with its V-gene family, and reads lacking a unique V-gene family were excluded. To address suspected cross-contamination and a sequencing artifact, a later analysis removed 592 highly shared, low-generation-probability nucleotide sequences. A later analysis calculated a clonal expansion index for each public chain from normalized within-repertoire ranks of inferred template counts. In a later analysis, generation probabilities were computed with a VDJ recombination model fitted to out-of-frame rearrangements, and the resulting probabilities were checked against IGoR. In a later analysis, hypergeometric tests were used to score TCR-TCR, TCR-HLA and TCR-CMV co-occurrence, with a repertoire-size bias correction applied to TCR pairs. A later analysis estimated false discovery rates by permuting HLA or CMV assignments 20 times. In a later analysis, co-occurring TCRs were grouped with DBSCAN, and TCRdist sequence similarity was added when clustering was performed within HLA-allele-positive subsets. Repertoires with fewer than 30,000 or more than 120,000 public chains were left out of co-occurrence clustering, as were about five repertoires with anomalous nucleotide sharing. The source is immuneACCESS, and TCRdb retained only in-frame sequences with V and J called. Part of the clones is not carried over; for the studies checked, unresolved V genes explain less than half of this, and the remainder is unexplained. The DNA gave D and trimming, while V, J and clone size come from that table. The sample has 150,000 to 200,000 clones on record, around four fifths of them singletons. The ten largest clones represent more than 1.5% of the sample.

The sample consisted of PBMCs. The source of this sequence is a young man in good health and CMV-seronegative.

The DNA sequence reads TGTGCCAGCAGCGTAGATACAAGCGGAAACATTCAGTACTTC. The encoded protein is CASSVDTSGNIQYF. This chain is built from TRBV9 and TRBJ2-4; TRBD2 could be the D gene, as 5 bases match. Inclusive of the bounding cysteine and phenylalanine, the CDR3 is 14 residues long. Only CDR3 DNA remains: 42 bases, in frame from the first base. The germline V gene specifies SGDLS as CDR1 and YYNGEE as CDR2. At the junction V is shortened by 0 bases and J by 6 bases, with 10 bases in between.